This paragraph reports one T cell receptor beta chain. The antigen is undetermined. Other DNA sequences in this sample translate to the same CDR3. This CDR3 comprises 13 residues. V dropped 2 bases and J dropped 4 bases, with 6 bases sitting between them. Germline V gene lookup returns CDR1 WSHSY and CDR2 SAAADI. The data stem from a study of shared clonotypes between healthy human individuals. Per sorted-subset replicate PCR, input was 200 to 250 ng DNA, representing tens of thousands of T cell genomes. The table came from immunoSEQ multiplex PCR; TCRdb's copy has only in-frame clones and leaves some out. The table records 1.5 million to 2.5 million clones, just under 95% of them present only once. CD8 cells regarded as naive lacked CD45RO, were positively chosen for CCR7, and omitted terminally differentiated effector memory CD45RA+ cells. The study's findings and limits: Limited genetic and exposure-history diversity came from having few donors.

The chain is built from TRBV10-2 and TRBJ2-1; D remains ambiguous. The sequence came from a man younger than 30 in good health. Sequenced input: naive CD8+ T cells sorted from blood. The CDR3 DNA reads TGCGCCAGCAGTGAGAGTGGGTACAATGAGCAGTTCTTC. It yields the protein CASSESGYNEQFF.